The 3 T cell receptor beta chains below come from one sample, sequenced in a study of shared clonotypes between healthy human individuals (dated by TCRdb to between 2020 and 2021). CD8 naive samples consisted of CD45RO-negative cells that were positively selected for CCR7, yielding a CD45RA+CCR7+ population without TemRA cells. Receptor libraries were prepared by the immunoSEQ multiplex PCR assay. TCRdb provides this immuneACCESS table in a form limited to in-frame rearrangements. Some clones are lacking; in checked studies, under half of them reflect an unresolved V gene, and why the rest are absent is not known. The sample records roughly 2 million clones, over 85% of which are singletons. The ten largest clones take up roughly 1% of the sample. The material sequenced was naive CD8+ T cells sorted from blood. Taken with the paper, the label for cell subset or site translates to: CD45RA+CCR7+. The receptor set was obtained from a young man in good health.

CDR3: CASSQDRGLAENIQYF. DNA for the CDR3: TGCGCCAGCAGCCAAGATAGGGGACTAGCGGAAAACATTCAGTACTTC. The gene calls are TRBV4-3 and TRBJ2-4; 11 bases agree with TRBD2. The CDR3 covers 16 residues. V shed 0 bases, J shed 5 bases, and the junction held 3 bases outside the gene matches. CDR1 is LGHNA and CDR2 is YSLEER in the germline V gene.

This clone came up once. J is TRBJ1-5 and V is TRBV6-1; D is undetermined. V lost 1 base and J lost 2, with 9 bases in between. CDR3 size: 15 residues. CDR1 MNHNS and CDR2 SASEGT come from the germline V gene. CDR3 nucleotide sequence: TGTGCCAGCAGTGAAGAGTGGGAAGGCAATCAGCCCCAGCATTTT. It codes for CASSEEWEGNQPQHF.

This clone occurred once. The germline gene is not matched at one end of the junction; a read error may be the cause. This sequence joins TRBV7-7 and TRBJ2-1, with 14 positions matching TRBD2. The germline CDR1 and CDR2 sequences are SSHAT and FNYEAQ (reference sequence). The CDR3 is made up of 16 amino acids. The chain's CDR3 is CASSLTPGLAGGEQFF. The CDR3 DNA sequence: TGTGCTAGCAGCTTAACTCCCGGACTAGCGGGGGGTGAGCAGTTCTTC.